What follows is one TCR beta chain and its context. The entry originates in a study of T cell repertoires and Cas9 in healthy adults. At the level of the study: Multi-effector potency, cytotoxicity and lineage were assessed in SpCas9-reactive CD4 and CD8 T cells.

Germline V CDR1 and CDR2: SGHDN, FVKESK. The CDR3 has 13 residues. Trimming stripped 5 bases from V and 8 bases from J, with 10 bases between. Using immunoSEQ multiplex PCR, the repertoire was profiled, and TCRdb retains in-frame clones only, with some absent. The data hold 20,000 to 25,000 clones, with roughly 90% observed a single time. The chain couples TRBV14 to TRBJ1-6; maybe TRBD1 (6 bases). Sample: CD4+ effector T cells (CD127+, CD25-, CD137-, CD154-) from PBMCs; culture status not recorded. The receptor was derived from a human donor in good health. CDR3 nucleotides: TGTGCCAGCAGCTACTACAGGGATTCACCCCTCCACTTT. Its protein is CASSYYRDSPLHF.